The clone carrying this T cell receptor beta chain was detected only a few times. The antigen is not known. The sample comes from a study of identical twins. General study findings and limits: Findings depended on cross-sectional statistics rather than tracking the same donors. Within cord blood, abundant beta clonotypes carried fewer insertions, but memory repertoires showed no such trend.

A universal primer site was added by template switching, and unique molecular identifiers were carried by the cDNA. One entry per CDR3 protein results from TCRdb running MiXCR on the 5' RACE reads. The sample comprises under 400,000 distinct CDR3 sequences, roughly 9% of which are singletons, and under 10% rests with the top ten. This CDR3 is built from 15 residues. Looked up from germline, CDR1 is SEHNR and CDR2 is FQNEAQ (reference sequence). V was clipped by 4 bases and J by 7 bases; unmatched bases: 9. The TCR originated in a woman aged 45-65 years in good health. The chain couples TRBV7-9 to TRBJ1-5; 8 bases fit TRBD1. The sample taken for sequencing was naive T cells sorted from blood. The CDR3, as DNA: TGTGCCAGCAGCTCAGGGACAGGTGAGGGGCAGCCCCAGCATTTT. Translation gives CASSSGTGEGQPQHF.